This TCR beta chain was sequenced in a study of T cells in localized non-small cell lung cancer. The study, taken as a whole, reports: It was uninvolved adjacent lung that showed the highest T cell clonality, exceeding tumor. Sequencing was limited to one tumor region, leaving the possibility of heterogeneity open. There were a median roughly 61 of the top 100 tumor clones appearing in adjacent lung.

The CDR3 length is 14 residues. Trimming cost V 5 bases and J 2 bases, with 12 bases left between them. The germline gives CDR1 LNHDA, CDR2 SQIVND (reference sequence). For this clone: Its antigen is undetermined.

This table comes from immunoSEQ multiplex PCR, and its TCRdb copy is limited to in-frame clones, with some not included. In the table there are around 40,000 clones, approximately 86% of which are singletons. Sequencing used peripheral blood, obtained before any cancer treatment. This TCR was sampled from a woman aged 18-55 years with stage III lung adenocarcinoma. The genes are TRBV19 and TRBJ2-5; D possibly matches TRBD1 or TRBD2 (5 bases each). The CDR3 here is CASSPVGVQETQYF. In DNA, the CDR3 is TGTGCCAGTAGTCCCGTGGGGGTACAAGAGACCCAGTACTTC.